The sequence of this T cell receptor (beta chain) was determined in a study of T cells in Graves' hyperthyroidism and ophthalmopathy. Uncontrolled infection, other autoimmune disease, pregnancy or lactation disqualified patients from enrolment. This clonotype was detected ten times or more. RNA transcripts yielded amplified TCR beta CDR3 regions. The study used the HTBI primer set for a first-round RT-PCR of the TCR CDR3. TCRdb independently ran MiXCR on the multiplex PCR reads; one entry per CDR3 protein. The top ten clones hold 40% of a sample with approximately 400,000 distinct CDR3 sequences, around 18% of them seen once. Germline V gene sequence: CDR1 SNHLY, CDR2 FYNNEI. V lost 4 bases, J lost 0 bases, and 10 bases lay in between. The CDR3 is made up of 16 amino acids.

This clonotype was sampled from a man between 18 and 35 years old with Graves' ophthalmopathy. V and J are TRBV2 and TRBJ1-6, with D hard to call. The material sequenced was blood. This chain's CDR3 is CASSARAISYNSPLHF. In nucleotides, the CDR3 is TGTGCCAGCAGTGCTCGGGCAATCTCCTATAATTCACCCCTCCACTTT.